This T cell receptor beta chain was identified in a study of shared clonotypes between healthy human individuals. Repertoires were generated with immunoSEQ multiplex PCR, while TCRdb's copy carries only in-frame clones and drops some. The sample has millions of clones, around 95% seen once. A single count supports this clone. The trim removed 4 bases at V and 8 bases at J, leaving 5 bases unmatched. In germline, CDR1 is SNHLY, CDR2 FYNNEI. The CDR3 is 14 amino acids. The gene calls are TRBV2 and TRBJ2-1; 10 bases match TRBD1. The sequenced material came from naive CD4+ T cells sorted from blood. The subset here: CD45RA+ positively selected. The TCR was taken from a man aged 18-30 years in good health. The CDR3 DNA sequence: TGTGCCAGCAGTGGACAGGGGGCCATGGATGAGCAGTTCTTC. It codes for CASSGQGAMDEQFF.